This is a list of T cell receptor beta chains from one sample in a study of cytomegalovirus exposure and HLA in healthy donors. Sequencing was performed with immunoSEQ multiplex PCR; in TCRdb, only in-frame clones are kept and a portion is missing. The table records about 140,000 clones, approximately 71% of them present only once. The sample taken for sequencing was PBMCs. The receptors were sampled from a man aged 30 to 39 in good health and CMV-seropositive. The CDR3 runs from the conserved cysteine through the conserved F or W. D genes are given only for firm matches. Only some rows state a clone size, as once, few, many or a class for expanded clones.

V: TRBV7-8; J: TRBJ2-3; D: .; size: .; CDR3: CASSPPGTGFTDTQYF; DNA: TGTGCCAGCAGCCCCCCCGGTACCGGGTTCACAGATACGCAGTATTTT
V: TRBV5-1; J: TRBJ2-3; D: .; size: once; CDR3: CASSTGITDTQYF; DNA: TGCGCCAGCAGCACCGGGATCACAGATACGCAGTATTTT
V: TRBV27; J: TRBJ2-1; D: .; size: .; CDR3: CASSLGGLEQFF; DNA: TGTGCCAGCAGTTTAGGTGGACTAGAGCAGTTCTTC
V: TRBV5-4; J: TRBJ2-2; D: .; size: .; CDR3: CASSVDTPGELFF; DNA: TGTGCCAGCAGCGTAGACACTCCCGGGGAGCTGTTTTTT
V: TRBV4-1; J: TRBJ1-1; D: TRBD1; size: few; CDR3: CASSHSGTANTEAFF; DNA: TGCGCCAGCAGCCATAGTGGGACAGCGAACACTGAAGCTTTCTTT
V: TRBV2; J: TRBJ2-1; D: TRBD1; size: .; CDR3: CASSVQGAGEQFF; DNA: TGTGCCAGCAGTGTACAGGGGGCAGGCGAGCAGTTCTTC
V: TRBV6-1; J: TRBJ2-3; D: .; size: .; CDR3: CASSELADSTTDTQYF; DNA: TGTGCCAGCAGTGAATTGGCGGACTCAACCACAGATACGCAGTATTTT
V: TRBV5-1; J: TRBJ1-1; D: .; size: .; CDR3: CASSFQQFTEAFF; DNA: TGCGCCAGCAGCTTCCAACAGTTCACTGAAGCTTTCTTT
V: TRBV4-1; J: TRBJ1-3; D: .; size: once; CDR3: CASSQTDSGNTIYF; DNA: TGCGCCAGCAGCCAAACAGACTCTGGAAACACCATATATTTT
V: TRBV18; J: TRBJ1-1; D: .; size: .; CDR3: CASSPGRDTEAFF; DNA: TGTGCCAGCTCACCCGGCAGGGACACTGAAGCTTTCTTT
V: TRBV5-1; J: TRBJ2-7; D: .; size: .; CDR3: CASSAGSPSYEQYF; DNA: TGCGCCAGCAGCGCTGGCTCCCCGTCCTACGAGCAGTACTTC
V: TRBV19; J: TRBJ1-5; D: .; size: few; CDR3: CASSIGTVSNQPQHF; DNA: TGTGCCAGTAGTATAGGGACAGTTAGCAATCAGCCCCAGCATTTT
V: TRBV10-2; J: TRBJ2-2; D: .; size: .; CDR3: CASSEAGGHPGELFF; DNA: TGCGCCAGCAGTGAGGCAGGGGGGCATCCCGGGGAGCTGTTTTTT
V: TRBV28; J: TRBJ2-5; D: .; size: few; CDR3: CATTPKVREGQETQYF; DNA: TGTGCCACCACGCCTAAGGTCAGGGAAGGACAAGAGACCCAGTACTTC
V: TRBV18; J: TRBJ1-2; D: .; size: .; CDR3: CASSATQGGNYGYTF; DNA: TGTGCCAGCTCAGCCACTCAGGGAGGAAACTATGGCTACACCTTC
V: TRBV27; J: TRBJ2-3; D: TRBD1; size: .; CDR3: CASNFAGTGGTDTQYF; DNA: TGTGCCAGTAACTTCGCCGGGACAGGGGGGACAGATACGCAGTATTTT
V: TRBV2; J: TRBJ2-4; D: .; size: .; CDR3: CASSVNRFTSLQYF; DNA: TGTGCCAGCAGTGTAAACAGATTCACGTCCCTTCAGTACTTC
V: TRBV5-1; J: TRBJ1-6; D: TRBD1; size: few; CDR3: CASSLSGTANSPLHF; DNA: TGCGCCAGCAGCTTATCCGGGACAGCCAATTCACCCCTCCACTTT
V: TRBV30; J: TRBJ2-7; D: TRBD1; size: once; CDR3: CACLGDSSYEQYF; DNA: TGTGCCTGCTTAGGGGACAGCTCCTACGAGCAGTACTTC
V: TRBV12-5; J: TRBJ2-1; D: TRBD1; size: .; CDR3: CASGLGQGGHEEQFF; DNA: TGTGCTAGTGGTCTGGGACAGGGGGGCCACGAAGAGCAGTTCTTC
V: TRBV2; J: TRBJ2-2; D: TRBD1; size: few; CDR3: CASSPGGAVVTGELFF; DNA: TGTGCCAGCAGCCCAGGGGGCGCAGTCGTCACCGGGGAGCTGTTTTTT
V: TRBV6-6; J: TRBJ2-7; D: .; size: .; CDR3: CASSYSIGDQNYEQYF; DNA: TGTGCCAGCAGTTACTCGATAGGCGACCAGAACTACGAGCAGTACTTC
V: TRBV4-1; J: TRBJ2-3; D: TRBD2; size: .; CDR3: CASRTSGSTDTQYF; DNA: TGCGCCAGCAGGACTAGCGGGAGCACAGATACGCAGTATTTT
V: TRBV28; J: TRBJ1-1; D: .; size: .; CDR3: CASSLPGFMNTEAFF; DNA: TGTGCCAGCAGTCTCCCAGGGTTCATGAACACTGAAGCTTTCTTT